What follows are 30 T cell receptor beta chains derived from one specimen sequenced in a study of blood T cell repertoires in COVID-19. Some clones are missing from TCRdb's copy, which holds only in-frame ones; the method was immunoSEQ multiplex PCR. The sample has over 70,000 clones, almost 85% seen once. Material for sequencing was peripheral blood. These receptor sequences come from a man aged 55-75 years with acute or convalescent COVID-19.

The chain carries TRBV2 and TRBJ2-1; 10 nucleotides align to TRBD2. CDR1 and CDR2 (germline): SNHLY, FYNNEI. V gave up 10 bases and J gave up 0 bases; unmatched junction bases: 6. This CDR3 comprises 15 residues. The CDR3 DNA reads as TGTGCCACCGAGCGGGGGGGGAGCTCCTACAATGAGCAGTTCTTC. This gives the protein CATERGGSSYNEQFF.

The chain links TRBV6-5 to TRBJ1-2; possibly TRBD1 for D (6 bases). Germline V CDR1 and CDR2: MNHEY, SVGAGI. There are 13 residues in the CDR3. Trimming pared 8 bases from V and 0 bases from J, leaving 10 bases between. DNA for the CDR3: TGTGCCAGCGAAAGACAGGCTAACTATGGCTACACCTTC. Residues: CASERQANYGYTF.

This chain connects TRBV7-9 to TRBJ1-2, with D unclear. Trimming cost V 4 bases and J 5 bases, with 5 bases left between them. CDR1 and CDR2 from the germline V gene are SEHNR and FQNEAQ (reference sequence). The CDR3 sequence is 11 residues long. The CDR3 DNA sequence: TGTGCCAGCAGCTGGACTTATGGCTACACCTTC. Translating it yields CASSWTYGYTF.

The chain links TRBV5-1 to TRBJ2-2, with 8 positions matching TRBD1. V lost 2 bases and J lost 4; bases outside the gene matches: 10. CDR1 SGHRS and CDR2 YFSETQ come from the germline V gene. The CDR3 contains 17 residues. The CDR3 DNA is TGCGCCAGCAGCTTTGGGACAGGTCGATACCTCACCGGGGAGCTGTTTTTT. Protein sequence: CASSFGTGRYLTGELFF.

The gene calls are TRBV4-2 and TRBJ1-4; 8 nucleotides align to TRBD1. J was trimmed by 0 bases and V by 3 bases; bases with no gene match: 0. The CDR3 has 15 residues. Germline V gene sequence: CDR1 LGHNA, CDR2 YNFKEQ. The CDR3 spells CASSQTGATNEKLFF. The CDR3 DNA sequence: TGTGCCAGCAGCCAGACAGGGGCAACTAATGAAAAACTGTTTTTT.

The V and J genes are TRBV4-3 and TRBJ2-2; 8 bases line up with TRBD2. The CDR3 spans 18 residues. Looked up from germline, CDR1 is LGHNA and CDR2 is YSLEER. The V and J ends lost 0 bases and 3 bases, in that order; junction bases with no gene match: 9. The CDR3 is CASSQESWAGGHTGELFF. CDR3 DNA: TGCGCCAGCAGCCAAGAAAGTTGGGCGGGGGGTCACACCGGGGAGCTGTTTTTT.

This sequence joins TRBV2 and TRBJ2-7; 9 bases line up with TRBD1. V shed 8 bases, J shed 3 bases, and the junction held 5 bases outside the gene matches. Germline assignment: CDR1 SNHLY and CDR2 FYNNEI. CDR3 length: 13 residues. The CDR3 DNA is TGTGCCAGCGGGACAGGGCCTATCTACGAGCAGTACTTC. Amino acid sequence: CASGTGPIYEQYF.

This sequence joins TRBV3-1 (or the pseudogene TRBV3-2) and TRBJ1-2; tentatively, D is TRBD1 (6 bases). CDR1 LGHDT and CDR2 YNNKEL come from the germline V gene (reference sequence). V dropped 6 bases and J dropped 7 bases, with 15 bases sitting between them. The CDR3 extends over 13 amino acids. The chain's CDR3 is CASSSDRIVGYTF. The CDR3 DNA is TGTGCCAGCAGTTCGGACAGAATTGTTGGCTACACCTTC.

The V and J genes are TRBV5-4 and TRBJ1-2; D is undetermined. Germline CDR1 and CDR2: SGHNT and YYREEE (reference sequence). The CDR3 runs 13 residues. Trimming cost V 1 base and J 6 bases, with 10 bases left between them. This chain's CDR3 is CASSLRGEDGYTF. The CDR3 DNA reads as TGTGCCAGCAGCTTGCGGGGTGAGGATGGCTACACCTTC.

The chain combines TRBV4-3 with TRBJ1-2; D may be TRBD1 (5 bases). This CDR3 is 15 amino acids long. Germline CDR1 is LGHNA and CDR2 is YSLEER. V lost 0 bases, J lost 9 bases, and 17 bases lay in between. Here the CDR3 DNA reads TGCGCCAGCAGCCAAGATTTAGGGGAAGGGTATCGCTACACCTTC. The encoded protein is CASSQDLGEGYRYTF.

The J gene is TRBJ1-5, the V gene TRBV5-5; D is uncertain. CDR1 and CDR2 (germline): SGHKS, YYEKEE (reference sequence). Deletions cut 2 bases from V and 6 bases from J, with 9 bases between. CDR3 size: 13 residues. The CDR3 protein is CASSFNTGQPQHF. Here the CDR3 DNA reads TGTGCCAGCAGCTTTAATACCGGTCAGCCCCAGCATTTT.

V is TRBV5-1 and J is TRBJ2-3; the D is unclear. This CDR3 is built from 13 residues. Germline V gene sequence: CDR1 SGHRS, CDR2 YFSETQ. V was trimmed by 4 bases and J by 6 bases, leaving 12 bases between them. CDR3 coding DNA: TGCGCCAGCAGCATTAGTGTGGTGGATACGCAGTATTTT. Its protein is CASSISVVDTQYF.

The chain joins TRBV7-9 to TRBJ2-5; tentative D call: TRBD2 (6 bases). Trimming cost V 5 bases and J 2 bases, with 12 bases left between them. Germline V gene sequence: CDR1 SEHNR, CDR2 FQNEAQ (reference sequence). This CDR3 has 14 amino acids. The CDR3 sequence is CASSTLGLQETQYF. The CDR3 DNA follows: TGTGCCAGCAGCACCCTCGGACTACAAGAGACCCAGTACTTC. The full variable domain, with the rest looked up from reference TRBV7-9 and TRBJ2-5, is DTGVSQNPRHKITKRGQNVTFRCDPISEHNRLYWYRQTLGQGPEFLTYFQNEAQLEKSRLLSDRFSAERPKGSFSTLEIQRTEQGDSAMYLCASSTLGLQETQYFGPGTRLLVL.

This chain uses TRBV28 with TRBJ2-7, with 11 bases matching TRBD2. The V gene's germline CDR1 is MDHEN and CDR2 SYDVKM. V lost 2 bases to trimming and J lost 0 bases; unmatched junction nucleotides: 9. CDR3 length equals 18 residues. CDR3 amino acids: CASSLIGKGLAASYEQYF. CDR3 coding DNA: TGTGCCAGCAGTTTAATTGGAAAGGGACTAGCGGCCTCCTACGAGCAGTACTTC.

The rearrangement joins TRBV7-9 to TRBJ2-7; tentative D call: TRBD1 (5 bases). Between the trimmed V and J ends, which lost 3 bases and 4 bases, there was a span of 10 bases. The CDR3 is made up of 13 amino acids. Germline CDR1 is SEHNR and CDR2 is FQNEAQ (reference sequence). CDR3 protein: CASSLRQQYEQYF. The CDR3 bases are TGTGCCAGCAGCTTGCGACAGCAATACGAGCAGTACTTC.

The chain links TRBV18 to TRBJ1-1, with unresolved D. The CDR3 runs 15 residues. Between the trimmed V and J ends, which lost 0 bases and 4 bases, there was a span of 12 bases. Germline CDR1 and CDR2: KGHSH and LQKENI. The CDR3 DNA reads as TGTGCCAGCTCACCACCGTTAACGGGGAGCACTGAAGCTTTCTTT. This encodes CASSPPLTGSTEAFF.

The sample holds a few counts of this clone. This chain joins TRBV6-5 and TRBJ2-5; a weak D match, TRBD2 (6 bases). Germline loops: CDR1 MNHEY, CDR2 SVGAGI. CDR3 length: 15 residues. V lost 2 bases and J lost 5, with 15 bases in between. CDR3 region: CASSYGDSSGETQYF. CDR3 nucleotide sequence: TGTGCCAGCAGTTACGGGGACTCCAGTGGGGAGACCCAGTACTTC.

V and J are TRBV27 and TRBJ1-2; weak D call: TRBD1 (5 bases). From germline, CDR1 is MNHEY and CDR2 SMNVEV (reference sequence). This CDR3 comprises 14 residues. Trimming removed 6 bases from V and 4 bases from J, with 15 bases in between. The DNA of the CDR3 is TGTGCCAGCAGGACTTCAAGGAGGGGCTATGGCTACACCTTC. As protein: CASRTSRRGYGYTF.

This chain links TRBV6-1 with TRBJ1-1; D gene uncertain. The CDR3 is 15 residues long. Looked up from germline, CDR1 is MNHNS and CDR2 is SASEGT. The V end lost 0 bases, the J end lost 2 bases, and 10 bases lay between the germline ends. For the CDR3, the DNA is TGTGCCAGCAGTGAAGCCGGACTCGTCAACACTGAAGCTTTCTTT. Encoded protein: CASSEAGLVNTEAFF.

The rearrangement uses TRBV6-5 and TRBJ2-3; a possible D gene is TRBD2 (6 bases). The length of the CDR3 is 11 residues. V dropped 11 bases and J dropped 9 bases, with 15 bases sitting between them. Germline CDR1 reads MNHEY; CDR2 reads SVGAGI. CDR3 protein: CAAQGGSTQYF. The CDR3 nucleotides are TGTGCCGCCCAGGGAGGTTCCACGCAGTATTTT.

This sequence joins TRBV7-2 and TRBJ2-4, with D unresolved. This CDR3 contains 13 residues. The V end lost 5 bases, the J end lost 10 bases, and 15 bases lay between the germline ends. Looked up from germline, CDR1 is SGHTA and CDR2 is FQGNSA. The CDR3 loop reads CASSPDSLTIQYF. In nucleotides, the CDR3 is TGTGCCAGCAGCCCTGACTCCCTGACGATTCAGTACTTC. Filled out from reference TRBV7-2 and TRBJ2-4, the complete variable domain reads GAGVSQSPSNKVTEKGKDVELRCDPISGHTALYWYRQSLGQGLEFLIYFQGNSAPDKSGLPSDRFSAERTGGSVSTLTIQRTQQEDSAVYLCASSPDSLTIQYFGAGTRLSVL.

V is TRBV29-1 and J is TRBJ2-7; 8 bases align to TRBD1. Germline CDR1 and CDR2: SQVTM and ANQGSEA. This CDR3 spans 12 amino acids. After removal of 7 bases from V and 5 bases from J, the junction contained 7 bases not matched to a gene. The CDR3 DNA reads as TGCAGCGGGACAGGGCTGAGGGACGAGCAGTACTTC. This gives the protein CSGTGLRDEQYF.

The chain couples TRBV7-2 to TRBJ1-1; TRBD1 matches 12 bases. The V gene's germline CDR1 is SGHTA and CDR2 FQGNSA. This CDR3 comprises 16 residues. V gave up 6 bases and J gave up 3 bases; unmatched junction bases: 8. The CDR3 nucleotides read TGTGCCAGCAGGTCCGGGACAGGGGGCGCTTACACTGAAGCTTTCTTT. Translating gives CASRSGTGGAYTEAFF.

CDR3 region: CASSARDTSETQYF. CDR3 in DNA: TGTGCCAGCAGCGCCCGGGACACCTCAGAGACCCAGTACTTC. V usage is TRBV7-9 and J usage is TRBJ2-5; D may be TRBD1 (6 bases). Germline values: CDR1 SEHNR, CDR2 FQNEAQ (reference sequence). This CDR3 contains 14 residues. V was shortened by 5 bases and J by 4 bases, with 14 bases between the two germline ends.

V usage is TRBV6-5 and J usage is TRBJ2-3; tentative D call: TRBD2 (6 bases). Trimming shortened V by 6 bases and J by 2 bases, and 9 bases separated the two germline ends. This CDR3 comprises 13 residues. The germline gives CDR1 MNHEY, CDR2 SVGAGI. The CDR3, as DNA: TGTGCCAGCAGGCGGGACTCCACAGATACGCAGTATTTT. Translation gives CASRRDSTDTQYF.

CDR3 bases: TGTGCCAGCAGTGAACGGCAGGGGACCGGGGAGCTGTTTTTT. This codes for CASSERQGTGELFF. V is TRBV2 and J is TRBJ2-2, with a tentative D call TRBD1 (6 bases). The germline V and J ends were trimmed by 2 bases and 5 bases, with 9 bases remaining between them. The CDR3 runs 14 residues. Germline loops: CDR1 SNHLY, CDR2 FYNNEI.

This clone has ten or more counts. The chain is built from TRBV12-2 and TRBJ1-2. TRBV12-2 is deemed a pseudogene. CDR3 size: 14 residues. The CDR3 nucleotides read TGTGCAAGTCGCTTGGTTTTAGACTTCTATGGCTACACCTTC. This sequence encodes CASRLVLDFYGYTF.

The J gene is TRBJ1-3, the V gene TRBV28; D unclear. Deletions cut 4 bases from V and 0 bases from J, with 10 bases between. There are 15 residues in the CDR3. Germline V gives CDR1 MDHEN, CDR2 SYDVKM. For the CDR3, the DNA is TGTGCCAGCAGTTCCCCTTGGGCCTCTGGAAACACCATATATTTT. It yields the protein CASSSPWASGNTIYF.

This chain joins TRBV18 and TRBJ1-2, with a possible D match to TRBD1 (5 bases). The CDR3 is 12 residues long. The germline CDR1 and CDR2 sequences are KGHSH and LQKENI. The V end was cut by 2 bases, the J end by 8 bases, with 9 bases between. Written as DNA, the CDR3 is TGTGCCAGCTCACCAGGGGCGGTGGGCTACACCTTC. It codes for CASSPGAVGYTF.

The chain couples TRBV2 to TRBJ2-6, with D possibly matching TRBD1 (5 bases). The V end was cut by 8 bases, the J end by 0 bases, with 8 bases between. This CDR3 contains 14 residues. Germline CDR1 reads SNHLY; CDR2 reads FYNNEI. CDR3 in DNA: TGTGCCAGCCACAGGTTCTCTGGGGCCAACGTCCTGACTTTC. Translating gives CASHRFSGANVLTF.